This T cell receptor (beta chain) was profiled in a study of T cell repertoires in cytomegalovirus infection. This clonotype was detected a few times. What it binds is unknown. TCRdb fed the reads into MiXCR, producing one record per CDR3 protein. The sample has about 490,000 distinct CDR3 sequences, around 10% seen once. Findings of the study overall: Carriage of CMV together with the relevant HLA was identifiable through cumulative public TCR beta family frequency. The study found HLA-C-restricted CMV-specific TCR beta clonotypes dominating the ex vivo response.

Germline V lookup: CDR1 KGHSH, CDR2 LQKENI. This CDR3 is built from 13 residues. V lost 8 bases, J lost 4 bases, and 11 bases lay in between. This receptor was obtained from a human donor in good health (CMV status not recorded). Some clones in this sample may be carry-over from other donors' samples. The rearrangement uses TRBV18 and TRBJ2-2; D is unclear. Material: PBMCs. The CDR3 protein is CASRTVGTGELFF. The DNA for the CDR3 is TGTGCCAGCCGAACCGTAGGCACCGGGGAGCTGTTTTTT.